Listed below are T cell receptor beta chains from one sample, sequenced in a study of Tregs in tolerant kidney transplant recipients. Generated by immunoSEQ multiplex PCR, the TCRdb table keeps only in-frame clones and is missing some. In the table there are 60,000 or so clones, 83% of which are singletons. The sequenced sample consisted of CD4+ T cells from blood. The receptors here all came from a human donor in good health. CDR3s include the opening cysteine and the closing phenylalanine or tryptophan. D genes are given only for firm matches. Clone size is given for some rows only: seen once, a few or many times, or a class if the clone is expanded.

v_call	clone_size	j_call	d_call	cdr3_nt	cdr3_aa
TRBV5-1	-	TRBJ2-7	-	TGCGCCAGCAGCTTGTGGCCAGGGGGGGTTGCGACCCCCGAGCAGTACTTC	CASSLWPGGVATPEQYF
TRBV5-1	once	TRBJ1-5	TRBD1	TGCGCCAGCAGCTCCGGGACAGGGACTCAGCCCCAGCATTTT	CASSSGTGTQPQHF
TRBV5-1	-	TRBJ2-4	-	TGCGCCAGCAGCTTGGCGGGCGGAGCTGACATTCAGTACTTC	CASSLAGGADIQYF
TRBV7-2	-	TRBJ2-1	-	TGTGCCAGCAGCTTTAAGCCTTATCCGGGCCGCAGCTCCTACAATGAGCAGTTCTTC	CASSFKPYPGRSSYNEQFF
TRBV16	-	TRBJ2-1	TRBD2	TGTGCCAGCAGCCAATGGCTAGCGGGAGTAAATAGCAATGAGCAGTTCTTC	CASSQWLAGVNSNEQFF
TRBV19	-	TRBJ1-2	TRBD1	TGTGCCCTAGGAGGGGGACAGCCTCCTAACTATGGCTACACCTTC	CALGGGQPPNYGYTF
TRBV5-6	-	TRBJ2-3	-	TGTGCCAGCAGCCTACCGATGACAGGATCCGCAGATACGCAGTATTTT	CASSLPMTGSADTQYF
TRBV7-2	-	TRBJ2-3	-	TGTGCCAGCAGCTTAAGGGCTAGCGGCACAGATACGCAGTATTTT	CASSLRASGTDTQYF
TRBV2	-	TRBJ2-4	-	TGTGCCAGCAGTGCAGGGCTCCGCGGGAACATTCAGTACTTC	CASSAGLRGNIQYF
TRBV5-6	few	TRBJ1-2	-	TGTGCCAGCAGCTTGCGGGGGGCCGGTGGCTATGGCTACACCTTC	CASSLRGAGGYGYTF
TRBV11-1	-	TRBJ1-1	-	TGTGCCAGCAGCTCACAAGGAGGGACTGAAGCTTTCTTT	CASSSQGGTEAFF
TRBV2	-	TRBJ2-2	-	TGTGCCAGCAAGGAAGATAGCTCCCCCGGGGAGCTGTTTTTT	CASKEDSSPGELFF
TRBV4-1	-	TRBJ2-1	-	TGCGCCAGCAGCCAAGTAGATATAATTTCCTACAATGAGCAGTTCTTC	CASSQVDIISYNEQFF
TRBV30	-	TRBJ2-6	-	TGTGCCTGGAGTCCGATTGGGGACTCTGGGGCCAACGTCCTGACTTTC	CAWSPIGDSGANVLTF
TRBV4-1	-	TRBJ2-5	TRBD2	TGCGCCAGCAGCCAAGGTCGACTAGCTGGGGCCCAAGAGACCCAGTACTTC	CASSQGRLAGAQETQYF
TRBV7-2	few	TRBJ1-2	TRBD1	TGTGCCAGCAGCTTAGCGCCGGGACAGCTATATGGCTACACCTTC	CASSLAPGQLYGYTF
TRBV6-6	-	TRBJ2-3	-	TGTGCCAGCAGTTACCGGGCAGATACGCAGTATTTT	CASSYRADTQYF
TRBV7-9	-	TRBJ2-2	-	TGTGCCAGCAGCTTAGCCCAGAACACCGGGGAGCTGTTTTTT	CASSLAQNTGELFF
TRBV19	-	TRBJ2-1	TRBD2	TGTGCCAGTAGTATGGGACTAGCGGGGAACAATGAGCAGTTCTTC	CASSMGLAGNNEQFF
TRBV10-3	-	TRBJ2-7	TRBD2	TGTGCCATCAGTGGGACTAGAGGCCCCTACGAGCAGTACTTC	CAISGTRGPYEQYF
TRBV11-3	-	TRBJ2-1	TRBD2	TGTGCCAGCAGCTTAACGGGAGGAAATGAGCAGTTCTTC	CASSLTGGNEQFF
TRBV5-1	-	TRBJ2-2	-	TGCGCCAGCAGCTTGGAGGGGACCGGGGAGCTGTTTTTT	CASSLEGTGELFF
TRBV4-3	once	TRBJ2-2	TRBD2	TGCGCCAGCAGCGTCCTAGCCCAACTAGCGGGGGTTTCCGGGGAGCTGTTTTTT	CASSVLAQLAGVSGELFF
TRBV5-4	-	TRBJ2-5	TRBD2	TGTGCCAGCAGCTGGCGTTTCGGCGGGAGGGACCAACCAGAGACCCAGTACTTC	CASSWRFGGRDQPETQYF
TRBV19	-	TRBJ1-6	-	TGTGCCAGTAGTCGAAGATGGAGCTCCTATAATTCACCCCTCCACTTT	CASSRRWSSYNSPLHF
TRBV28	-	TRBJ2-5	-	TGTGCCAGCAGTTTAGGTTGGGGGATCCGAGAGACCCAGTACTTC	CASSLGWGIRETQYF
TRBV18	-	TRBJ2-3	-	TGTGCCAGCTCACCCCGGACCTCAACGTGGGAAGATACGCAGTATTTT	CASSPRTSTWEDTQYF
TRBV10-3	-	TRBJ1-1	-	TGTGCCATCAGTGAGTCGATTTATAGGCAGGGAAGCACTGAAGCTTTCTTT	CAISESIYRQGSTEAFF
TRBV7-7	-	TRBJ2-5	TRBD2	TGTGCCAGCAGCGCCAAGCGGGGGGGTCTAGAGACCCAGTACTTC	CASSAKRGGLETQYF
TRBV4-2	-	TRBJ2-3	TRBD2	TGTGCCAGCAGCCAGGGCAGCGGGAGGAACGAAGATACGCAGTATTTT	CASSQGSGRNEDTQYF
TRBV5-1	few	TRBJ1-1	TRBD1	TGCGCCAGCAGCCAAAGACAGGGGGTCGGTGAAGCTTTCTTT	CASSQRQGVGEAFF
TRBV7-2	-	TRBJ2-7	TRBD2	TGTGCCAGCAGCGTCCGGACTAGCGGGATCCTGTCCTACGAGCAGTACTTC	CASSVRTSGILSYEQYF
TRBV5-1	-	TRBJ2-3	TRBD2	TGCGCCAGCTCCCTAGCGGGGGCGAGCACAGATACGCAGTATTTT	CASSLAGASTDTQYF
TRBV19	-	TRBJ2-1	TRBD2	TGTGCCAGTAGTACTACTAGCGCGGAAAACAATGAGCAGTTCTTC	CASSTTSAENNEQFF
TRBV7-9	-	TRBJ2-7	TRBD1	TGTGCCAGCAGCCCAACCGGGACAGGGAGCTCCTACGAGCAGTACTTC	CASSPTGTGSSYEQYF
TRBV5-8	-	TRBJ2-3	-	TGTGCCAGCAGCTTCTGGCTAGCCGGGACAGATACGCAGTATTTT	CASSFWLAGTDTQYF
TRBV7-3	medium-sized	TRBJ1-1	-	TGTGCCAGCAGCTTAAGGATGAACACTGAAGCTTTCTTT	CASSLRMNTEAFF
TRBV11-3	-	TRBJ2-5	-	TGTGCCAGCAGCTGGGGTGAAGTCGGAGAGACCCAGTACTTC	CASSWGEVGETQYF